Each of the 9 T cell receptor beta chains below was sequenced from the same sample in a study of blood T cell repertoires in COVID-19. Assay: immunoSEQ multiplex PCR; the TCRdb copy retains only in-frame clones and omits some. The table includes some 120,000 clones, approximately 84% detected once. Material: peripheral blood. The origin of the receptors is a human donor in a cohort sampled during active COVID-19.

This rearrangement joins TRBV19 to TRBJ2-7, with TRBD1 matching over 10 bases. V lost 0 bases and J lost 5; bases outside the gene matches: 7. CDR1 LNHDA and CDR2 SQIVND come from the germline V gene (reference sequence). There are 16 residues in the CDR3. The CDR3 loop reads CASSIDTGQGEDEQYF. The CDR3 bases are TGTGCCAGTAGTATAGATACCGGACAGGGGGAGGACGAGCAGTACTTC. Looking up the rest from reference TRBV19 and TRBJ2-7 gives the full variable domain: DGGITQSPKYLFRKEGQNVTLSCEQNLNHDAMYWYRQDPGQGLRLIYYSQIVNDFQKGDIAEGYSVSREKKESFPLTVTSAQKNPTAFYLCASSIDTGQGEDEQYFGPGTRLTVT.

The chain has TRBV5-6 and TRBJ2-2; maybe TRBD2 (5 bases). Germline assignment: CDR1 SGHDT and CDR2 YYEEEE. The CDR3 sequence is 16 residues long. The ends were cut back, 5 bases at V and 4 bases at J, with 18 bases in the middle. CDR3 sequence: CASRLRTDGVTGELFF. CDR3 DNA sequence: TGTGCCAGCAGGCTGAGGACGGACGGGGTCACCGGGGAGCTGTTTTTT.

The rearrangement uses TRBV6-5 and TRBJ1-1, with D possibly being TRBD1 (6 bases). The ends were cut back, 4 bases at V and 2 bases at J, with 14 bases in the middle. Germline lookup yields CDR1 MNHEY and CDR2 SVGAGI. The CDR3 is 15 amino acids. CDR3 sequence reads: CASSSGQTRNTEAFF. In DNA form, the CDR3 reads TGTGCCAGCAGTTCCGGACAGACACGTAACACTGAAGCTTTCTTT.

The rearrangement uses TRBV27 and TRBJ2-7, with D unresolved. This CDR3 is built from 15 residues. Trimming removed 3 bases from V and 0 bases from J, with 12 bases in between. Germline V lookup: CDR1 MNHEY, CDR2 SMNVEV (reference sequence). In DNA form, the CDR3 reads TGTGCCAGCAGTTTTTCCCCTATCCCCTCCTACGAGCAGTACTTC. It codes for CASSFSPIPSYEQYF.

V usage is TRBV3-1 (or the pseudogene TRBV3-2) and J usage is TRBJ2-1; 7 bases align to TRBD1. The V gene end was trimmed by 3 bases and the J gene end by 6 bases; junction bases not matched to a gene: 5. CDR3 length equals 14 residues. Germline V gene sequence: CDR1 LGHDT, CDR2 YNNKEL (reference sequence). CDR3 coding DNA: TGTGCCAGCAGCCACGTGGCAGGGGGCAATGAGCAGTTCTTC. Translated: CASSHVAGGNEQFF.

This sequence joins TRBV7-8 and TRBJ1-5; 10 bases fit TRBD1. J lost 1 base, V lost 3 bases, and 9 bases had no gene match. There are 18 residues in the CDR3. CDR1 SGHVS and CDR2 FQNEAQ come from the germline V gene. The CDR3 coding sequence is TGTGCCAGCAGCTTCGTGATTGACAGGGGGCGAAGCAATCAGCCCCAGCATTTT. Translation: CASSFVIDRGRSNQPQHF.

This chain uses TRBV10-2 with TRBJ1-1; no reliable D call. V gave up 0 bases and J gave up 0 bases, with 5 bases separating them. The CDR3 length is 14 residues. Germline V gives CDR1 WSHSY, CDR2 SAAADI. The CDR3: CASSESQVNTEAFF. CDR3 coding DNA: TGCGCCAGCAGTGAGTCTCAGGTGAACACTGAAGCTTTCTTT.

The rearrangement joins TRBV10-2 to TRBJ1-5; the match to TRBD1 covers 7 bases. The trim removed 2 bases at V and 7 bases at J, leaving 5 bases unmatched. This CDR3 has 14 residues. The germline CDR1 and CDR2 sequences are WSHSY and SAAADI. CDR3 bases: TGCGCCAGCAGTGAGAGCTGGGGACAGCAGCCCCAGCATTTT. Amino acids: CASSESWGQQPQHF.

This chain joins TRBV11-2 and TRBJ2-1, with 11 nucleotides matching TRBD2. Germline trimming cut 0 bases from V and 7 bases from J; bases unmatched to any gene: 8. Germline CDR1 reads SGHAT; CDR2 reads FQNNGV. The CDR3 spans 17 residues. CDR3 DNA sequence: TGTGCCAGCAGCTTAGATATTAGCGGGGGGGCTGGAAATGAGCAGTTCTTC. Protein sequence: CASSLDISGGAGNEQFF.